The text below deals with one TCR beta chain. This record belongs to a study of CD8+ T cells in alopecia areata. Overall study context: Patients in the study were on tofacitinib for 6 to 18 months, then off it for 6 months. Treated patients were scored for severity by percent of scalp affected.

V lost 4 bases and J lost 0, with 7 bases in between. The CDR3 contains 14 residues. Germline-derived CDR1 and CDR2 are MNHEY and SVGAGI. Sequencing relied on a cDNA template that was reverse transcribed from extracted RNA. Clones were sequenced by immunoSEQ multiplex PCR, and TCRdb holds only the in-frame ones, with some missing. The sample yields 100,000 to 150,000 clones, about 61% seen once. Treatment denoted: oral pan-JAK inhibitor, 5-10 mg twice daily. This TCR was recovered from a human donor with alopecia areata. The source was CD8+ T cells sorted from blood, collected at week 4, from a patient treated with tofacitinib. The chain couples TRBV6-5 to TRBJ1-5; tentatively, D is TRBD1 (5 bases). CDR3 sequence reads: CASSWGPSNQPQHF. In nucleotides, the CDR3 is TGTGCCAGCAGTTGGGGACCTAGCAATCAGCCCCAGCATTTT.